This T cell receptor beta chain was sequenced for a study of blood T cell repertoires in COVID-19. In germline, CDR1 is KGHSH, CDR2 LQKENI. This CDR3 contains 17 residues. The V end lost 3 bases, the J end lost 0 bases, and 16 bases lay between the germline ends. Source study methods: Amplifying reference gene primers gave estimates of nucleated cell counts. Profiled with immunoSEQ multiplex PCR; TCRdb holds only in-frame clones, not every one. From that table come the V and J calls and clone size; the DNA was used to work out D and trimming. The sample includes roughly 700,000 clones, 75% to 90% of them seen just once.

The rearrangement uses TRBV18 and TRBJ2-3; TRBD2 might be the D (6 bases). The sequence was obtained from a woman under 30 with acute or convalescent COVID-19. Sequencing was performed on peripheral blood. The CDR3 bases are TGTGCCAGCTCACCTCAAGGCCGTCGGGGGAGCACAGATACGCAGTATTTT. This sequence encodes CASSPQGRRGSTDTQYF.